Shown below are 32 T cell receptor beta chains from a single sample sequenced in a study of blood T cell repertoires in COVID-19. Some clones are missing from TCRdb's copy, which holds only in-frame ones; the method was immunoSEQ multiplex PCR. The data contain about 98,000 clones, roughly 86% of them seen just once; the ten biggest clones take up less than 10%. The specimen sequenced was peripheral blood. The receptors derive from a man aged 35 to 55 with active or convalescent COVID-19.

J is TRBJ2-7 and V is TRBV6-5, with 9 bases aligning to TRBD1. The V gene end was trimmed by 4 bases and the J gene end by 6 bases; junction bases not matched to a gene: 10. CDR3 length: 15 residues. The germline CDR1 and CDR2 sequences are MNHEY and SVGAGI. The CDR3 bases are TGTGCCAGCAGTTCCGCGGGACAGGGTCGTAGCGAGCAGTACTTC. Translating it yields CASSSAGQGRSEQYF.

The rearrangement uses TRBV5-4 and TRBJ2-7; weak D call: TRBD1 (6 bases). Trimming pared 4 bases from V and 1 base from J, leaving 12 bases between. Germline CDR1 SGHNT, CDR2 YYREEE (reference sequence). The CDR3 covers 14 residues. CDR3: CASSLGTPSYEQYF. The CDR3 nucleotides are TGTGCCAGCAGCCTCGGGACACCTTCCTACGAGCAGTACTTC.

The V call is TRBV18, the J call TRBJ2-2, with a tentative D call TRBD2 (5 bases). V dropped 4 bases and J dropped 0 bases, with 12 bases sitting between them. This CDR3 is 16 amino acids long. The V gene's germline CDR1 is KGHSH and CDR2 LQKENI. CDR3 sequence: CASSLVSDTNTGELFF. The CDR3 DNA reads as TGTGCCAGCTCACTCGTTAGCGACACGAACACCGGGGAGCTGTTTTTT. Variable domain in full (rest from reference TRBV18 and TRBJ2-2): NAGVMQNPRHLVRRRGQEARLRCSPMKGHSHVYWYRQLPEEGLKFMVYLQKENIIDESGMPKERFSAEFPKEGPSILRIQQVVRGDSAAYFCASSLVSDTNTGELFFGEGSRLTVL.

The chain links TRBV7-2 to TRBJ2-3; possibly TRBD1 for D (5 bases). This CDR3 is 15 amino acids long. Per the germline V gene, CDR1 is SGHTA and CDR2 is FQGNSA. Trimming cost V 5 bases and J 6 bases, with 18 bases left between them. DNA of the CDR3: TGTGCCAGCAGCCCACAAGCCGACAGTTCGGATACGCAGTATTTT. This encodes CASSPQADSSDTQYF.

The chain is built from TRBV3-1 (or the pseudogene TRBV3-2) and TRBJ1-6, with 8 bases that match TRBD1. With 4 bases clipped from V and 7 bases from J, the junction kept 3 bases outside the gene matches. The CDR3 consists of 14 residues. CDR1 and CDR2 from the germline V gene are LGHDT and YNNKEL (reference sequence). CDR3 sequence (DNA): TGTGCCAGCAGCCGGACAGGGAAAAATTCACCCCTCCACTTT. Protein sequence: CASSRTGKNSPLHF.

The chain recombines TRBV7-8 with TRBJ2-1, with 8 positions matching TRBD2. Germline trimming cut 5 bases from V and 6 bases from J; bases unmatched to any gene: 9. This CDR3 region has 15 residues. Germline CDR1 and CDR2: SGHVS and FQNEAQ. CDR3 amino acids: CASSLPGLEGNEQFF. DNA for the CDR3: TGTGCCAGCAGCCTACCGGGACTAGAGGGCAATGAGCAGTTCTTC.

The sample holds a few counts of this clone. This rearrangement joins TRBV27 to TRBJ2-1; 12 nucleotides match TRBD2. V shed 5 bases and J 4 bases; nucleotides not matched to a gene: 9. Germline V gene sequence: CDR1 MNHEY, CDR2 SMNVEV (reference sequence). The CDR3 runs to 17 residues. CDR3 region: CASSKKKTSGGYNEQFF. Here the CDR3 DNA reads TGTGCCAGCAGTAAGAAAAAAACTAGCGGGGGGTACAATGAGCAGTTCTTC.

The chain is built from TRBV19 and TRBJ1-1, with TRBD1 as a possible D gene (5 bases). The CDR3 spans 12 residues. V lost 6 bases and J 7 bases, leaving 12 bases between the germline ends. The germline CDR1 and CDR2 sequences are LNHDA and SQIVND (reference sequence). CDR3 coding DNA: TGTGCCAGTAGGCTAGGGGAGGGTGAAGCTTTCTTT. This gives the protein CASRLGEGEAFF.

The V gene is TRBV27, the J gene TRBJ1-2, with D maybe TRBD1 (5 bases). Per germline, CDR1 MNHEY and CDR2 SMNVEV (reference sequence). The CDR3 is 13 residues long. Trimming removed 6 bases at V and 5 bases at J, with 13 bases between. This chain's CDR3 is CASRGGGGYGYTF. CDR3 nucleotides: TGTGCCAGCAGGGGAGGTGGGGGATATGGCTACACCTTC.

For this clone: The junction departs from germline at one end; a sequencing error may be responsible. This chain connects TRBV3-1 (or the pseudogene TRBV3-2) to TRBJ1-1; tentative D call: TRBD1 (5 bases). This CDR3 spans 12 amino acids. Germline V gives CDR1 LGHDT, CDR2 YNNKEL (reference sequence). CDR3 DNA: TGTGTCAGCGCTCAGGGCGACACTGAAGCTTTCTTT. Translated, it gives CVSAQGDTEAFF.

This clone was seen a handful of times. V and J are TRBV5-4 and TRBJ1-1, with 8 nucleotides matching TRBD1. The germline V gene has CDR1 SGHNT and CDR2 YYREEE (reference sequence). The CDR3 runs to 16 residues. The trim removed 1 base at V and 4 bases at J, leaving 9 bases unmatched. The CDR3 sequence is CASSLWQGAVGTEAFF. The DNA of the CDR3 is TGTGCCAGCAGCTTGTGGCAGGGGGCGGTGGGCACTGAAGCTTTCTTT.

CDR3 in DNA: TGTGCCAGCAGCCTAAAACCCCCGGGGGGGCAGACCCACGAGCAGTACTTC. Protein sequence: CASSLKPPGGQTHEQYF. The chain combines TRBV7-8 with TRBJ2-7, with 8 bases aligning to TRBD2. Per germline, CDR1 SGHVS and CDR2 FQNEAQ. Trimming removed 5 bases from V and 5 bases from J; junction bases left unmatched: 17. This CDR3 contains 17 residues.

This rearrangement joins TRBV6-5 to TRBJ1-3, with D possibly TRBD1 on 5 matching bases. From germline, CDR1 is MNHEY and CDR2 SVGAGI. This CDR3 has 15 amino acids. Trimming left V 2 bases short and J 0 bases short, with 8 bases between. Written as DNA, the CDR3 is TGTGCCAGCAGTTACGGGGGGAACTCTGGAAACACCATATATTTT. Translation: CASSYGGNSGNTIYF.

V is TRBV19 and J is TRBJ2-1; 9 bases fit TRBD2. Germline V CDR1 and CDR2: LNHDA, SQIVND (reference sequence). The J segment lost 9 bases and the V segment lost 1 base, leaving 4 bases of the junction unmatched. The CDR3 length is 14 residues. CDR3 sequence (DNA): TGTGCCAGTAGTATAGTTCTAGCGGGGTCTGAGCAGTTCTTC. It codes for CASSIVLAGSEQFF.

This clone is labeled as medium-sized. This chain connects TRBV27 to TRBJ2-7, with D tentatively TRBD2 (6 bases). CDR3 length: 12 amino acids. Germline V gene sequence: CDR1 MNHEY, CDR2 SMNVEV (reference sequence). Trimming took 8 bases from V and 3 from J, leaving 11 bases between them. The CDR3 reads CASFATSYEQYF. The CDR3 bases are TGTGCCAGCTTTGCGACTAGCTACGAGCAGTACTTC.

The table lists this clone with a few counts. The genes are TRBV6-5 and TRBJ1-6; D gene unclear. This CDR3 has 13 amino acids. Per the germline V gene, CDR1 is MNHEY and CDR2 is SVGAGI. V lost 11 bases and J lost 5, with 13 bases in between. CDR3 sequence reads: CASYSGNNSPLHF. DNA for the CDR3: TGTGCCTCCTATTCGGGTAATAATTCACCCCTCCACTTT.

The gene calls are TRBV13 and TRBJ2-5, with D possibly matching TRBD2 (6 bases). The germline gives CDR1 PRHDT, CDR2 FYEKMQ (reference sequence). The CDR3 loop spans 13 amino acids. V shed 3 bases and J shed 4 bases, with 9 bases lying between them. DNA of the CDR3: TGTGCCAGCAGCTTGGCGGGGTTAGAGACCCAGTACTTC. Its translation is CASSLAGLETQYF. Combining the CDR3 with reference TRBV13 and TRBJ2-5 gives the whole variable domain AAGVIQSPRHLIKEKRETATLKCYPIPRHDTVYWYQQGPGQDPQFLISFYEKMQSDKGSIPDRFSAQQFSDYHSELNMSSLELGDSALYFCASSLAGLETQYFGPGTRLLVL.

The rearrangement joins TRBV5-5 to TRBJ1-1; no clear D gene. This CDR3 region has 13 residues. The V end was cut by 2 bases, the J end by 1 base, with 6 bases between. CDR1 SGHKS and CDR2 YYEKEE come from the germline V gene (reference sequence). CDR3 sequence: CASSFSGNTEAFF. CDR3 in DNA: TGTGCCAGCAGCTTTTCAGGGAACACTGAAGCTTTCTTT.

The chain has TRBV19 and TRBJ2-1; TRBD2 matches 10 bases. The CDR3 loop spans 15 amino acids. V lost 6 bases and J lost 4; bases outside the gene matches: 6. Germline values: CDR1 LNHDA, CDR2 SQIVND (reference sequence). This chain's CDR3 is CASRPASGGYNEQFF. The CDR3 DNA sequence: TGTGCCAGTAGGCCTGCTAGCGGGGGTTACAATGAGCAGTTCTTC.

J is TRBJ2-5 and V is TRBV5-4; the match to TRBD2 covers 10 bases. The V gene's germline CDR1 is SGHNT and CDR2 YYREEE (reference sequence). The J segment lost 2 bases and the V segment lost 4 bases, leaving 11 bases of the junction unmatched. This CDR3 is 17 amino acids long. CDR3 in amino acids: CASSPPLAGAQQETQYF. CDR3 coding DNA: TGTGCCAGCAGCCCCCCCCTAGCGGGGGCCCAACAAGAGACCCAGTACTTC.

Only one count was recorded for this clone. This chain links TRBV6-2 or TRBV6-3 with TRBJ1-6, with D maybe TRBD1 (5 bases). Trimming shortened V by 0 bases and J by 6 bases, and 9 bases separated the two germline ends. This CDR3 has 15 amino acids. Looked up from germline, CDR1 is MNHEY and CDR2 is SVGEGT. This CDR3 is CASSYSRGGNSPLHF. CDR3 nucleotides: TGTGCCAGCAGTTACTCTCGGGGGGGTAATTCACCCCTCCACTTT.

The chain is built from TRBV13 and TRBJ1-2, with a weak D call TRBD1 (5 bases). The CDR3 consists of 14 residues. Deletions cut 1 base from V and 6 bases from J, with 12 bases between. The germline CDR1 and CDR2 sequences are PRHDT and FYEKMQ (reference sequence). The CDR3 DNA sequence: TGTGCCAGCAGCTTAGTGGGGGGAACTGATGGCTACACCTTC. Protein sequence: CASSLVGGTDGYTF. The whole variable domain, filled in from reference TRBV13 and TRBJ1-2, reads AAGVIQSPRHLIKEKRETATLKCYPIPRHDTVYWYQQGPGQDPQFLISFYEKMQSDKGSIPDRFSAQQFSDYHSELNMSSLELGDSALYFCASSLVGGTDGYTFGSGTRLTVV.

This clone was seen only a few times. The chain joins TRBV4-2 to TRBJ2-5; weak D call: TRBD1 (6 bases). CDR1 LGHNA and CDR2 YNFKEQ come from the germline V gene. The CDR3 contains 17 residues. Trimming pared 2 bases from V and 5 bases from J, leaving 21 bases between. CDR3 DNA sequence: TGTGCCAGCAGCCAACCCCTTGGAGGTGGGGGCCGGGAGACCCAGTACTTC. This encodes CASSQPLGGGGRETQYF.

The DNA for the CDR3 is TGTGCCAGCAGCTCCTTTTTGTCCCCTGGCGAAAAACTGTTTTTT. It specifies CASSSFLSPGEKLFF. The chain links TRBV7-2 to TRBJ1-4; no clear D. In germline, CDR1 is SGHTA, CDR2 FQGNSA. The CDR3 is 15 amino acids. V was trimmed by 4 bases and J by 8 bases, leaving 17 bases between them.

The chain recombines TRBV5-1 with TRBJ1-2, with 9 nucleotides matching TRBD1. The CDR3 contains 16 residues. Germline lookup yields CDR1 SGHRS and CDR2 YFSETQ. V shed 2 bases, J shed 7 bases, and the junction held 12 bases outside the gene matches. In DNA, the CDR3 is TGCGCCAGCAGCTTAAGTTCCGGGACAGGGCAGAGTGGCTACACCTTC. Its protein product is CASSLSSGTGQSGYTF.

A single count supports this clone. The rearrangement joins TRBV5-4 to TRBJ2-2; no clear D gene. The CDR3 totals 14 residues. Germline loops: CDR1 SGHNT, CDR2 YYREEE (reference sequence). The V gene lost 5 bases and the J gene lost 0 bases, with 8 bases spanning the gap. The CDR3 sequence is CASSQTSNTGELFF. The CDR3 DNA reads TGTGCCAGCAGTCAAACTTCGAACACCGGGGAGCTGTTTTTT.

The CDR3 nucleotides are TGTGCCAGCTCACCGGACTCGGCGGCGCAGTATTTT. This codes for CASSPDSAAQYF. The genes are TRBV18 and TRBJ2-3; TRBD2 is a possible D gene (5 bases). Trimming pared 3 bases from V and 10 bases from J, leaving 11 bases between. The CDR3 length is 12 residues. The germline V gene has CDR1 KGHSH and CDR2 LQKENI.

The rearrangement links TRBV4-2 to TRBJ1-2, with 8 bases fitting TRBD1. CDR3 length: 16 residues. CDR1 and CDR2 from the germline V gene are LGHNA and YNFKEQ. V gave up 1 base and J gave up 7 bases; unmatched junction bases: 11. In DNA form, the CDR3 reads TGTGCCAGCAGCCAAGCATCCACGACAGGGGAGGCTGGCTACACCTTC. This translates into CASSQASTTGEAGYTF.

This chain connects TRBV10-1 to TRBJ2-4; D is uncertain. V shed 0 bases and J shed 6 bases, with 9 bases lying between them. The CDR3 has 14 residues. CDR1 WNHNN and CDR2 SYGVQD come from the germline V gene (reference sequence). The CDR3 sequence: CASSESRGGNIQYF. The CDR3 DNA is TGCGCCAGCAGTGAGTCGAGAGGCGGAAACATTCAGTACTTC.

This chain links TRBV3-1 (or the pseudogene TRBV3-2) with TRBJ1-1; 7 bases map to TRBD1. This CDR3 has 15 residues. Germline V CDR1 and CDR2: LGHDT, YNNKEL (reference sequence). The ends lost 0 bases at V and 3 bases at J; junction bases unmatched: 4. The DNA of the CDR3 is TGTGCCAGCAGCCAAGACCCAGGGACAGACACTGAAGCTTTCTTT. This encodes CASSQDPGTDTEAFF.

The CDR3, as DNA: TGTGCCAGTAAATTAGCAGGGGGAGGTCAGCCCCAGCATTTT. Translation gives CASKLAGGGQPQHF. The chain links TRBV19 to TRBJ1-5; 7 nucleotides align to TRBD1. The CDR3 consists of 14 residues. V was pared by 7 bases and J by 6 bases, with 9 bases of the junction left unmatched. Looked up from germline, CDR1 is LNHDA and CDR2 is SQIVND (reference sequence).

The chain employs TRBV5-1 and TRBJ1-1, with a tentative D call TRBD1 (6 bases). In germline, CDR1 is SGHRS, CDR2 YFSETQ. The germline V and J ends were trimmed by 3 bases and 1 base, with 10 bases remaining between them. This CDR3 has 14 residues. The CDR3 sequence is CASSSGTPNTEAFF. The CDR3 nucleotides are TGCGCCAGCAGCTCCGGGACACCGAACACTGAAGCTTTCTTT. Full variable domain (rest looked up from reference TRBV5-1 and TRBJ1-1): KAGVTQTPRYLIKTRGQQVTLSCSPISGHRSVSWYQQTPGQGLQFLFEYFSETQRNKGNFPGRFSGRQFSNSRSEMNVSTLELGDSALYLCASSSGTPNTEAFFGQGTRLTVV.